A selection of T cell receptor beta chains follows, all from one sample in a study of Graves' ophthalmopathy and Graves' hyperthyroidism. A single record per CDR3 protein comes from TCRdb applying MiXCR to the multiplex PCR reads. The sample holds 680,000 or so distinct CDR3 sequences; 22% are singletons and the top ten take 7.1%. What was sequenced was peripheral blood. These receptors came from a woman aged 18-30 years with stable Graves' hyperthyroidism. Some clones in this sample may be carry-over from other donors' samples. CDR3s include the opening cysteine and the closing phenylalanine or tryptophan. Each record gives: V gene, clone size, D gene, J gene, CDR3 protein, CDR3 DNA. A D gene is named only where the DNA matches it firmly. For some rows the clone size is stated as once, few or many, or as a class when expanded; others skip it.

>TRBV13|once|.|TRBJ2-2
CASSFVRELFF
TGTGCCAGCAGCTTTGTAAGGGAGCTGTTTTTT
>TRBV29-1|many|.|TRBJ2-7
CSVEVFTRGFSYEQYF
TGCAGCGTTGAAGTTTTCACCCGGGGGTTCTCCTACGAGCAGTACTTC
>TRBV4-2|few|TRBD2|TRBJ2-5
CASSQDGGLAGQETQYF
TGTGCCAGCAGCCAAGATGGTGGACTAGCGGGACAAGAGACCCAGTACTTC
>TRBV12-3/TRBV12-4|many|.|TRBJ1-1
CASTNTGSEAFF
TGTGCCAGCACCAATACAGGGTCTGAAGCTTTCTTT
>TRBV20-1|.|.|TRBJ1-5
CSASLGLANQPQHF
TGCAGTGCTAGTTTGGGCCTTGCCAATCAGCCCCAGCATTTT
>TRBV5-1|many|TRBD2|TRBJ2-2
CASSTSGSNTGELFF
TGCGCCAGCAGCACCAGCGGGAGTAACACCGGGGAGCTGTTTTTT
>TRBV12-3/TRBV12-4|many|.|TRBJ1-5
CASSWADSNQPQHF
TGTGCCAGCAGTTGGGCAGATAGCAATCAGCCCCAGCATTTT
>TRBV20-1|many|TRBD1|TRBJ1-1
CSAREGGGASTEAFF
TGCAGTGCTAGAGAGGGAGGGGGCGCGAGCACTGAAGCTTTCTTT
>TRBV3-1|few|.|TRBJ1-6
CASSPVGRRGSPLHF
TGTGCCAGCAGCCCAGTCGGGAGGCGGGGCTCACCCCTCCACTTT
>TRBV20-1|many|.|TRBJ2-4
CSARVLAKNIQYF
TGCAGTGCTAGAGTTCTAGCCAAAAACATTCAGTACTTC
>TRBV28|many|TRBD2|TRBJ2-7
CASRRSLAETYEQYF
TGTGCCAGCAGGCGCTCTCTAGCGGAAACCTACGAGCAGTACTTC
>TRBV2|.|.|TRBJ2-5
CASSEVSEATQYF
TGTGCCAGCAGTGAAGTCTCCGAAGCGACCCAGTACTTC
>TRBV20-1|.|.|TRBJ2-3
CSAVGPPYSTDTQYF
TGCAGTGCGGTAGGGCCGCCTTATAGCACAGATACGCAGTATTTT
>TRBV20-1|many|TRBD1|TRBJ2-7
CSATLPGQSYEQYF
TGCAGTGCTACTCTCCCGGGACAGTCCTACGAGCAGTACTTC
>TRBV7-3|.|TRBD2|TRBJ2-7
CASSPSGGPGGYEQYF
TGTGCCAGCAGCCCTAGCGGGGGCCCCGGTGGCTACGAGCAGTACTTC
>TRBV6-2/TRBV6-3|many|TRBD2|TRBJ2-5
CASSYVLAGGRGAPQETQYF
TGTGCCAGCAGTTACGTCCTAGCGGGAGGACGGGGGGCACCACAAGAGACCCAGTACTTC
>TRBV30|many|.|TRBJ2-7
CAWQLRVVGEQYF
TGTGCCTGGCAACTCAGGGTGGTGGGCGAGCAGTACTTC
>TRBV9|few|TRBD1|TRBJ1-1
CASSGTGGDTEAFF
TGTGCCAGCAGCGGAACAGGGGGTGACACTGAAGCTTTCTTT
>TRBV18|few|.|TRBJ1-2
CASSPTALSDYGYTF
TGTGCCAGCTCACCGACAGCTCTGAGCGACTATGGCTACACCTTC
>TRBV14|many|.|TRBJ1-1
CASSPLIWTEAFF
TGTGCCAGCAGCCCGCTGATATGGACTGAAGCTTTCTTT